This T cell receptor (beta chain) derives from a study of blood T cell repertoires in COVID-19. Study information: Sample material is recorded as cDNA or gDNA derived from T cells, B-cell-depleted T cells, or PBMCs.

The germline CDR1 and CDR2 sequences are SGHAT and FQDESV (reference sequence). V was clipped by 1 base and J by 4 bases; unmatched bases: 3. This CDR3 is 15 amino acids long. The data were produced by immunoSEQ multiplex PCR, yet TCRdb's version contains in-frame clones alone and is incomplete. The sample comprises over 150,000 clones, 87% of which are singletons, and roughly 0.85% rests with the top ten. This clone was seen a handful of times. The source is a woman under 30 who had recovered from COVID-19. The chain recombines TRBV11-1 with TRBJ1-5; 8 bases map to TRBD1. The sample was peripheral blood. CDR3 sequence (DNA): TGTGCCAGCAGCTTAGGACAGGGGAGGAATCAGCCCCAGCATTTT. This gives the protein CASSLGQGRNQPQHF.